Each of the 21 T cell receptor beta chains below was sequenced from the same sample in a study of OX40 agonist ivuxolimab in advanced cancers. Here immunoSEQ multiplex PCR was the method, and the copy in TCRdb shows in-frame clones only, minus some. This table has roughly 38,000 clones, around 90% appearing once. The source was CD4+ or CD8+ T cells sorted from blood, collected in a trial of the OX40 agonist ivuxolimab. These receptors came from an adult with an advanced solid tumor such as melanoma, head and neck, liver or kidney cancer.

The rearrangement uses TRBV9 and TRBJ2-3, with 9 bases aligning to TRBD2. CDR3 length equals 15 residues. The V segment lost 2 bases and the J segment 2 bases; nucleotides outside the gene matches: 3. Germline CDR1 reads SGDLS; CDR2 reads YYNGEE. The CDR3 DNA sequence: TGTGCCAGCAGCGTCGTAGCGGGAGACACAGATACGCAGTATTTT. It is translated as CASSVVAGDTDTQYF.

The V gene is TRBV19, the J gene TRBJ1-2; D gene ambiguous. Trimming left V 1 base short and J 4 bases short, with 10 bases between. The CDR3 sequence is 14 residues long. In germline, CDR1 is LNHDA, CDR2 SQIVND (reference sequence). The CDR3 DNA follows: TGTGCCAGTAGTATAGGTTTGGACCGCTATGGCTACACCTTC. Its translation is CASSIGLDRYGYTF. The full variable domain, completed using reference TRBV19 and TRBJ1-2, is DGGITQSPKYLFRKEGQNVTLSCEQNLNHDAMYWYRQDPGQGLRLIYYSQIVNDFQKGDIAEGYSVSREKKESFPLTVTSAQKNPTAFYLCASSIGLDRYGYTFGSGTRLTVV.

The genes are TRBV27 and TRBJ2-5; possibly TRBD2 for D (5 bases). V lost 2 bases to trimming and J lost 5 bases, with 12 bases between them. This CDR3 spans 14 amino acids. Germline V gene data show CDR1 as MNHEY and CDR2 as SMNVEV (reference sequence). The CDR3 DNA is TGTGCCAGCAGTTTACTGCCCGGGGTGGAGACCCAGTACTTC. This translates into CASSLLPGVETQYF.

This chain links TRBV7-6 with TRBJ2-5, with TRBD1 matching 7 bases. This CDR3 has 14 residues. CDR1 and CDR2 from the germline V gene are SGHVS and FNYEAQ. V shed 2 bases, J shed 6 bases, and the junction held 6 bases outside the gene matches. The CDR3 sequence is CASSLLTGVQTQYF. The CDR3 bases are TGTGCCAGCAGCTTACTTACAGGGGTTCAGACCCAGTACTTC.

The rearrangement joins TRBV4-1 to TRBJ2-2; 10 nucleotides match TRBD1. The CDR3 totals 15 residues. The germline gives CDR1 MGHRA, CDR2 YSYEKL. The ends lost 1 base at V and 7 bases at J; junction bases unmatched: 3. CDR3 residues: CASSQVGTGDGELFF. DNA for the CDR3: TGCGCCAGCAGCCAAGTTGGGACAGGGGACGGGGAGCTGTTTTTT.

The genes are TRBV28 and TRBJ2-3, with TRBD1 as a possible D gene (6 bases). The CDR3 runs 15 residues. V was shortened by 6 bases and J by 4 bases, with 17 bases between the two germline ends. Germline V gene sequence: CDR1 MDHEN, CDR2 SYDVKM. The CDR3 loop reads CASSRTGSSADTQYF. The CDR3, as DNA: TGTGCCAGCAGCCGAACAGGGAGTTCCGCAGATACGCAGTATTTT. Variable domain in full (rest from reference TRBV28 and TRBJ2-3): DVKVTQSSRYLVKRTGEKVFLECVQDMDHENMFWYRQDPGLGLRLIYFSYDVKMKEKGDIPEGYSVSREKKERFSLILESASTNQTSMYLCASSRTGSSADTQYFGPGTRLTVL.

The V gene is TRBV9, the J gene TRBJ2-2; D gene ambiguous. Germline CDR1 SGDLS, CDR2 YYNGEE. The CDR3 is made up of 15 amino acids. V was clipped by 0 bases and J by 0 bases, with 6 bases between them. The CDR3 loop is CASSVGQANTGELFF. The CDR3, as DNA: TGTGCCAGCAGCGTAGGGCAGGCGAACACCGGGGAGCTGTTTTTT. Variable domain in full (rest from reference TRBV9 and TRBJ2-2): DSGVTQTPKHLITATGQRVTLRCSPRSGDLSVYWYQQSLDQGLQFLIQYYNGEERAKGNILERFSAQQFPDLHSELNLSSLELGDSALYFCASSVGQANTGELFFGEGSRLTVL.

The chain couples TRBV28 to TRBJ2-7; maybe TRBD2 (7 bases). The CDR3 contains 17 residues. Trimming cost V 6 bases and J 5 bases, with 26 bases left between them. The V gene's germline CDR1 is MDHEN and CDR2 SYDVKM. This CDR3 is CASRWHRGHRGRDEQYF. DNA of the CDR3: TGTGCCAGCAGATGGCACCGGGGGCACCGAGGGAGGGACGAGCAGTACTTC. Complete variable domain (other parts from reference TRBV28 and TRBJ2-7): DVKVTQSSRYLVKRTGEKVFLECVQDMDHENMFWYRQDPGLGLRLIYFSYDVKMKEKGDIPEGYSVSREKKERFSLILESASTNQTSMYLCASRWHRGHRGRDEQYFGPGTRLTVT.

CDR3 sequence reads: CASSQEDRVIYEQYF. As DNA, the CDR3 is TGCGCCAGCAGCCAAGAAGACAGGGTGATCTACGAGCAGTACTTC. V usage is TRBV4-1 and J usage is TRBJ2-7; 7 nucleotides agree with TRBD1. With 0 bases clipped from V and 3 bases from J, the junction kept 5 bases outside the gene matches. CDR1 is MGHRA and CDR2 is YSYEKL in the germline V gene. CDR3 size: 15 residues.

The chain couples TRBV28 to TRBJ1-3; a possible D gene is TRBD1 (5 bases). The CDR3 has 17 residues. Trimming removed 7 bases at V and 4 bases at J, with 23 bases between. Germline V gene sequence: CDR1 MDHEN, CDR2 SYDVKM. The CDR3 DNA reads TGTGCCAGCACCTCCCTCTCCTGGGACCGATTAGGAAACACCATATATTTT. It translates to CASTSLSWDRLGNTIYF.

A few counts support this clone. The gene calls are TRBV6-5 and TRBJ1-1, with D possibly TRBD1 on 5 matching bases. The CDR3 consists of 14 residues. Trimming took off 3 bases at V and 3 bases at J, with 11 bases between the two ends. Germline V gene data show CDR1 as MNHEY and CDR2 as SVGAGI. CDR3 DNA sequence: TGTGCCAGCAGTTATTCCGGGGGGGACACTGAAGCTTTCTTT. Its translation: CASSYSGGDTEAFF.

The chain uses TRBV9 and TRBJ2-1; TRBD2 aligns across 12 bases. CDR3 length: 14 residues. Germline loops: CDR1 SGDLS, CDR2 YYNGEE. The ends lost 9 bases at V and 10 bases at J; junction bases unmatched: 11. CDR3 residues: CATQPGLAGGEQFF. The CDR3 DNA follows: TGTGCCACGCAACCGGGACTAGCGGGTGGCGAGCAGTTCTTC.

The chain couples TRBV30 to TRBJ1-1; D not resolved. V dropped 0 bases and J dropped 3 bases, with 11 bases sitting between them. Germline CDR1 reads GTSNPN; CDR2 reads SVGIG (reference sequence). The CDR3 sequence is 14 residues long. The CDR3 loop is CAWSVRRKDTEAFF. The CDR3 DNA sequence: TGTGCCTGGAGTGTGAGAAGGAAGGACACTGAAGCTTTCTTT.

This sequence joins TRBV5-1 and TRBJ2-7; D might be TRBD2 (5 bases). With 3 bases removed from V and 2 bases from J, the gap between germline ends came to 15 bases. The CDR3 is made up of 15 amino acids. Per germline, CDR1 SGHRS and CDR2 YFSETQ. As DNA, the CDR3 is TGCGCCAGCAGCTCGGGAACTACCAAACCCTACGAGCAGTACTTC. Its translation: CASSSGTTKPYEQYF. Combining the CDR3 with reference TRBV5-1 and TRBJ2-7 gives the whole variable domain KAGVTQTPRYLIKTRGQQVTLSCSPISGHRSVSWYQQTPGQGLQFLFEYFSETQRNKGNFPGRFSGRQFSNSRSEMNVSTLELGDSALYLCASSSGTTKPYEQYFGPGTRLTVT.

CDR3 sequence: CASSLEGLQTRGYYEQYF. DNA of the CDR3: TGTGCCAGCAGCTTAGAGGGGTTACAGACCAGGGGTTACTACGAGCAGTACTTC. The chain couples TRBV7-6 to TRBJ2-7; D might be TRBD1 (6 bases). Trimming stripped 1 base from V and 3 bases from J, with 22 bases between. Per germline, CDR1 SGHVS and CDR2 FNYEAQ. This CDR3 contains 18 residues.

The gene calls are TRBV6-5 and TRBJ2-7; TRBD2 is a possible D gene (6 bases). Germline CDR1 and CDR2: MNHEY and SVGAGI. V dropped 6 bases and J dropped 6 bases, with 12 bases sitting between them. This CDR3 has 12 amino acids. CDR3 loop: CASRDYQSEQYF. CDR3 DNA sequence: TGTGCCAGCAGGGACTACCAGTCCGAGCAGTACTTC.

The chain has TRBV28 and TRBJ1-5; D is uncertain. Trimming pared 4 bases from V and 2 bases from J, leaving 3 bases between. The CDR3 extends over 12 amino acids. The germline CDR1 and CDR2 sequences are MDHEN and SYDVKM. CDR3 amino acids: CASSSGNQPQHF. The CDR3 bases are TGTGCCAGCAGTTCGGGCAATCAGCCCCAGCATTTT.

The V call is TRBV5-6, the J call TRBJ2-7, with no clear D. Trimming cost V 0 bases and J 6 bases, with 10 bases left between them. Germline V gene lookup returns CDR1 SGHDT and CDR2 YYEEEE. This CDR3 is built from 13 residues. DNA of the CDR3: TGTGCCAGCAGCTTGGAGCTCCTTGGCGAGCAGTACTTC. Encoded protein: CASSLELLGEQYF.

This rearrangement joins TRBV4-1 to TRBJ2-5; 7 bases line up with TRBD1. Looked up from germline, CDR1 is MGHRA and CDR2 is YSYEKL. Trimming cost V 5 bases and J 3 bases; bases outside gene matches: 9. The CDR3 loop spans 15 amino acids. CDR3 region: CASSTRQGVEETQYF. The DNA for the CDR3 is TGCGCCAGCAGCACCAGACAGGGCGTCGAAGAGACCCAGTACTTC.

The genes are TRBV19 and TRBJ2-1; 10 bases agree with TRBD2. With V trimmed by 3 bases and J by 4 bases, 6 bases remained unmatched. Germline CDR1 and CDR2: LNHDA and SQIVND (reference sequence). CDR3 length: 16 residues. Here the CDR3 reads CASSIWLAGEYNEQFF. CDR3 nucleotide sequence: TGTGCCAGTAGTATTTGGCTAGCGGGAGAGTACAATGAGCAGTTCTTC.

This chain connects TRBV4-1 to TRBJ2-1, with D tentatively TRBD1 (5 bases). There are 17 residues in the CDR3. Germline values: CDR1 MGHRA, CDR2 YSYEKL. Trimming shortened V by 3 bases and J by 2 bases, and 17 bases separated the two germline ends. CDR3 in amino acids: CASSHEQVPNAYNEQFF. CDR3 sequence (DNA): TGCGCCAGCAGCCATGAACAGGTCCCCAACGCCTACAATGAGCAGTTCTTC.